This TCR beta chain was documented in a study of a mutant IDH1 vaccine in newly diagnosed glioma. Details on this clone: Antigen specificity is unknown.

As for time point: week 23, last vaccination. What each vaccine dose contained was 300 ug of mutant IDH1 20-mer peptide, accompanied by topical imiquimod. Sequencing used immunoSEQ multiplex PCR; TCRdb keeps in-frame clones, though not all of them. Of 26,000 or so clones listed, around 83% are singletons. The CDR3 is 15 amino acids. The germline gives CDR1 LGHNA, CDR2 YSLEER. The V end was cut by 0 bases, the J end by 3 bases, with 12 bases between. This chain joins TRBV4-3 and TRBJ2-7, with D possibly TRBD2 on 5 matching bases. This TCR was recovered from a woman aged 30 to 39 with glioma. This specimen consisted of PBMCs, obtained from a glioma patient whose treatment included an IDH1 peptide vaccine. The DNA of the CDR3 is TGCGCCAGCAGCCAAGATCAGCGGTCCGGCTACGAGCAGTACTTC. Translation: CASSQDQRSGYEQYF.